This T cell receptor beta chain originates from a study of blood T cell repertoires in COVID-19. Study as a whole: COVID-19 samples from acute and convalescent phases originated in the United States, Italy and Spain.

V gave up 5 bases and J gave up 2 bases, with 12 bases separating them. The germline V gene has CDR1 LNHDA and CDR2 SQIVND (reference sequence). The CDR3 has 14 residues. Assignments of participants to cohorts depended upon their own reported clinical history. The repertoire was sequenced with immunoSEQ multiplex PCR; TCRdb's copy has only in-frame clones and lacks some. The repertoire holds about 220,000 clones, with just under 85% as singletons. The receptor was isolated from a woman in her thirties or forties with acute COVID-19. V and J are TRBV19 and TRBJ1-2; D is unresolved. The sample taken for sequencing was PBMCs or T cells enriched from blood (not recorded which). CDR3 nucleotides: TGTGCCAGTAGTGGCCCGACTGAGAACTATGGCTACACCTTC. As protein: CASSGPTENYGYTF.